Listed below are T cell receptor beta chains from one sample, sequenced in a study of identical twins. Each CDR3 protein is one row after TCRdb ran MiXCR on the 5' RACE reads. The sample includes 700,000 or so distinct CDR3 sequences, 8.5% to 9.5% seen only once; the top ten take approximately 0.94%. These data were also filed under a second study, of yellow fever vaccine responses in identical twins.

Sequencing was performed on PBMCs. These receptors all come from a woman aged 18-30 years in good health. Both conserved end residues are part of each CDR3. A D gene is named only where the DNA matches it firmly. Only some rows state a clone size, as once, few, many or a class for expanded clones.

V gene: TRBV28
D gene: -
clone size: few
J gene: TRBJ2-7
CDR3 protein: CASTNVGRSYEQYF
CDR3 DNA: TGTGCCAGCACCAACGTCGGAAGGTCCTACGAGCAGTACTTC

V gene: TRBV3-1
D gene: -
clone size: many
J gene: TRBJ2-7
CDR3 protein: CASSPRGASYEQYF
CDR3 DNA: TGTGCCAGCAGCCCCCGGGGGGCGTCCTACGAGCAGTACTTC

V gene: TRBV18
D gene: -
clone size: -
J gene: TRBJ2-1
CDR3 protein: CASSAASVLGNEQFF
CDR3 DNA: TGTGCCAGCTCAGCAGCTAGCGTGCTCGGCAATGAGCAGTTCTTC

V gene: TRBV12-3/TRBV12-4
D gene: TRBD1
clone size: many
J gene: TRBJ1-3
CDR3 protein: CASRAAGQGGNTIYF
CDR3 DNA: TGTGCTTCAAGGGCCGCCGGACAGGGCGGAAACACCATATATTTT

V gene: TRBV6-2/TRBV6-3
D gene: -
clone size: -
J gene: TRBJ2-7
CDR3 protein: CASSYQGEVYEQYF
CDR3 DNA: TGTGCCAGCAGTTACCAGGGAGAGGTCTACGAGCAGTACTTC

V gene: TRBV6-4
D gene: -
clone size: -
J gene: TRBJ2-7
CDR3 protein: CASSPGHSLREQYF
CDR3 DNA: TGTGCCAGCAGCCCGGGACACTCCCTACGGGAGCAGTACTTC

V gene: TRBV5-1
D gene: -
clone size: many
J gene: TRBJ1-1
CDR3 protein: CASSLALLPRGGNTEAFF
CDR3 DNA: TGCGCCAGCAGCTTGGCCCTTCTTCCAAGGGGGGGCAACACTGAAGCTTTCTTT

V gene: TRBV10-3
D gene: -
clone size: -
J gene: TRBJ2-3
CDR3 protein: CATRTGTDTQYF
CDR3 DNA: TGTGCCACTAGGACTGGCACAGATACGCAGTATTTT

V gene: TRBV30
D gene: -
clone size: few
J gene: TRBJ2-5
CDR3 protein: CAWNWGAQETQYF
CDR3 DNA: TGTGCCTGGAATTGGGGGGCGCAGGAGACCCAGTACTTC

V gene: TRBV12-3/TRBV12-4
D gene: -
clone size: -
J gene: TRBJ2-7
CDR3 protein: CASTNRDRYEQYF
CDR3 DNA: TGTGCCAGCACCAATAGGGACCGCTACGAGCAGTACTTC

V gene: TRBV20-1
D gene: -
clone size: many
J gene: TRBJ2-4
CDR3 protein: CSASDRFAGIQYF
CDR3 DNA: TGCAGTGCTAGTGACAGGTTTGCGGGCATTCAGTACTTC

V gene: TRBV20-1
D gene: TRBD2
clone size: few
J gene: TRBJ2-5
CDR3 protein: CSAPGTSGTPSWTQYF
CDR3 DNA: TGCAGTGCCCCCGGGACTAGCGGGACTCCTTCATGGACCCAGTACTTC

V gene: TRBV25-1
D gene: -
clone size: -
J gene: TRBJ2-1
CDR3 protein: CASSEDRLSYNEQFF
CDR3 DNA: TGTGCCAGCAGTGAAGACAGACTCTCCTACAATGAGCAGTTCTTC

V gene: TRBV7-2
D gene: TRBD2
clone size: -
J gene: TRBJ2-1
CDR3 protein: CASSLVTSWDNEQFF
CDR3 DNA: TGTGCCAGCAGCTTAGTGACTAGCTGGGACAATGAGCAGTTCTTC

V gene: TRBV24-1
D gene: TRBD2
clone size: many
J gene: TRBJ2-3
CDR3 protein: CATSDRLAGSTDTQYF
CDR3 DNA: TGTGCCACCAGTGATCGACTAGCGGGAAGCACAGATACGCAGTATTTT

V gene: TRBV12-3/TRBV12-4
D gene: -
clone size: many
J gene: TRBJ1-4
CDR3 protein: CASSSGGPNEKLFF
CDR3 DNA: TGTGCCAGCAGTTCCGGGGGCCCTAATGAAAAACTGTTTTTT

V gene: TRBV10-3
D gene: TRBD1
clone size: few
J gene: TRBJ2-6
CDR3 protein: CAISPSTGNSGANVLTF
CDR3 DNA: TGTGCCATCAGTCCATCGACAGGGAACTCTGGGGCCAACGTCCTGACTTTC

V gene: TRBV5-1
D gene: -
clone size: few
J gene: TRBJ2-7
CDR3 protein: CASSRGGTASYEQYF
CDR3 DNA: TGCGCCAGCAGCAGGGGGGGGACGGCTTCCTACGAGCAGTACTTC

V gene: TRBV5-1
D gene: -
clone size: many
J gene: TRBJ1-5
CDR3 protein: CASSLLVDQPQHF
CDR3 DNA: TGCGCCAGCAGCTTGCTGGTAGATCAGCCCCAGCATTTT

V gene: TRBV6-5
D gene: -
clone size: many
J gene: TRBJ2-2
CDR3 protein: CASSYGGQLPGNTGELFF
CDR3 DNA: TGTGCCAGCAGTTACGGGGGTCAGCTTCCAGGGAACACCGGGGAGCTGTTTTTT

V gene: TRBV29-1
D gene: -
clone size: few
J gene: TRBJ1-1
CDR3 protein: CSVASVRGKGTEAFF
CDR3 DNA: TGCAGCGTTGCTTCGGTCAGAGGGAAGGGCACTGAAGCTTTCTTT

V gene: TRBV20-1
D gene: -
clone size: few
J gene: TRBJ2-2
CDR3 protein: CSARRENTGELFF
CDR3 DNA: TGCAGTGCTAGGCGGGAGAACACCGGGGAGCTGTTTTTT

V gene: TRBV27
D gene: -
clone size: few
J gene: TRBJ1-5
CDR3 protein: CASSLEATYQPQHF
CDR3 DNA: TGTGCCAGCAGTTTAGAGGCGACATATCAGCCCCAGCATTTT

V gene: TRBV5-1
D gene: -
clone size: -
J gene: TRBJ2-7
CDR3 protein: CASSLEVGSGEQYF
CDR3 DNA: TGCGCCAGCAGCTTGGAGGTCGGGTCTGGGGAGCAGTACTTC

V gene: TRBV18
D gene: -
clone size: -
J gene: TRBJ2-7
CDR3 protein: CASSPPSVGDLSYEQYF
CDR3 DNA: TGTGCCAGCTCACCACCTTCGGTGGGGGACCTGTCCTACGAGCAGTACTTC

V gene: TRBV15
D gene: -
clone size: few
J gene: TRBJ2-2
CDR3 protein: CATSRDPTMNTGELFF
CDR3 DNA: TGTGCCACCAGCAGAGACCCAACAATGAACACCGGGGAGCTGTTTTTT

V gene: TRBV27
D gene: -
clone size: -
J gene: TRBJ2-5
CDR3 protein: CASSLRDLGETQYF
CDR3 DNA: TGTGCCAGCAGTTTACGGGACCTAGGAGAGACCCAGTACTTC

V gene: TRBV7-9
D gene: -
clone size: few
J gene: TRBJ2-7
CDR3 protein: CASSFAPVAYEQYF
CDR3 DNA: TGTGCCAGCAGCTTCGCTCCAGTCGCCTACGAGCAGTACTTC

V gene: TRBV12-3/TRBV12-4
D gene: -
clone size: few
J gene: TRBJ1-2
CDR3 protein: CASSGGRSSNYGYTF
CDR3 DNA: TGTGCCAGCAGTGGCGGCAGGTCCTCTAACTATGGCTACACCTTC

V gene: TRBV7-8
D gene: TRBD1
clone size: few
J gene: TRBJ2-7
CDR3 protein: CASSFYGTGGSEQYF
CDR3 DNA: TGTGCCAGCAGTTTTTATGGGACAGGTGGGAGCGAGCAGTACTTC

V gene: TRBV7-6
D gene: -
clone size: few
J gene: TRBJ2-4
CDR3 protein: CASSVTGPPGKNIQYF
CDR3 DNA: TGTGCCAGCAGCGTCACAGGCCCTCCAGGCAAAAACATTCAGTACTTC

V gene: TRBV5-1
D gene: TRBD1
clone size: few
J gene: TRBJ2-7
CDR3 protein: CASSAVPGQSSYEQYF
CDR3 DNA: TGCGCCAGTTCAGCCGTTCCGGGACAGAGCTCCTACGAGCAGTACTTC

V gene: TRBV3-1
D gene: TRBD1
clone size: -
J gene: TRBJ2-5
CDR3 protein: CASSQGQGAQETQYF
CDR3 DNA: TGTGCCAGCAGCCAAGGGCAGGGGGCTCAAGAGACCCAGTACTTC

V gene: TRBV7-8
D gene: -
clone size: -
J gene: TRBJ1-3
CDR3 protein: CASSLGINTIYF
CDR3 DNA: TGTGCCAGCAGCTTGGGGATAAACACCATATATTTT

V gene: TRBV10-2
D gene: TRBD1
clone size: -
J gene: TRBJ1-3
CDR3 protein: CASTEEDRGAYTIYF
CDR3 DNA: TGCGCCAGCACCGAGGAGGACAGGGGGGCGTACACCATATATTTT

V gene: TRBV6-6
D gene: -
clone size: few
J gene: TRBJ2-7
CDR3 protein: CASSYMGLEQYF
CDR3 DNA: TGTGCCAGCAGTTACATGGGGTTAGAGCAGTACTTC

V gene: TRBV4-1
D gene: -
clone size: -
J gene: TRBJ2-7
CDR3 protein: CASSQDISYEQYF
CDR3 DNA: TGCGCCAGCAGCCAAGATATTAGCTACGAGCAGTACTTC

V gene: TRBV29-1
D gene: TRBD1
clone size: -
J gene: TRBJ1-1
CDR3 protein: CSVPGQPLNTEAFF
CDR3 DNA: TGCAGCGTACCGGGACAGCCCTTGAACACTGAAGCTTTCTTT

V gene: TRBV20-1
D gene: -
clone size: -
J gene: TRBJ2-7
CDR3 protein: CSARGSANHEQYF
CDR3 DNA: TGCAGTGCTAGAGGATCAGCCAACCACGAGCAGTACTTC

V gene: TRBV4-3
D gene: -
clone size: many
J gene: TRBJ1-1
CDR3 protein: CASSLRQVKNTEAFF
CDR3 DNA: TGCGCCAGCAGCCTCCGACAGGTCAAGAACACTGAAGCTTTCTTT

V gene: TRBV5-1
D gene: -
clone size: -
J gene: TRBJ2-1
CDR3 protein: CASSLRDGVDEQFF
CDR3 DNA: TGCGCCAGCAGCCTACGGGACGGGGTTGATGAGCAGTTCTTC